One and the same sample provided the 28 T cell receptor beta chains below, sequenced in a study of patients and donors after allogeneic stem cell transplantation. A single record per CDR3 protein comes from TCRdb applying MiXCR to the RT-PCR reads. Of 200,000 to 250,000 distinct CDR3 sequences listed, 13% to 15% are singletons. The sequenced sample was blood, either unsorted or a sorted T cell fraction (not recorded which). The receptors originated from a human donor who was either an allogeneic HSCT recipient or a stem cell or donor lymphocyte infusion donor (not recorded which). It is not recorded whose cells these are; they may come from a transplant donor.

This clonotype was seen more than once but under ten times. The chain joins TRBV3-1 to TRBJ1-6; perhaps TRBD1 as D (5 bases). The germline gives CDR1 LGHDT, CDR2 YNNKEL (reference sequence). The V end lost 4 bases, the J end lost 10 bases, and 8 bases lay between the germline ends. The CDR3 contains 12 residues. CDR3 amino acids: CASSPGHSPLHF. DNA for the CDR3: TGTGCCAGCAGCCCAGGGCACTCACCCCTCCACTTT.

This chain connects TRBV5-1 to TRBJ1-1; D is undetermined. Germline lookup yields CDR1 SGHRS and CDR2 YFSETQ. The CDR3 covers 13 residues. The germline V and J ends were trimmed by 0 bases and 1 base, with 4 bases remaining between them. The CDR3 sequence: CASSLAENTEAFF. The CDR3 coding sequence is TGCGCCAGCAGCTTGGCGGAGAACACTGAAGCTTTCTTT.

J is TRBJ1-2 and V is TRBV10-3; tentatively, D is TRBD1 (6 bases). Trimming cost V 10 bases and J 2 bases, with 14 bases left between them. CDR1 ENHRY and CDR2 SYGVKD come from the germline V gene. There are 13 residues in the CDR3. CDR3 loop: CATTGQQNYGYTF. The CDR3, as DNA: TGTGCCACTACCGGACAGCAAAACTATGGCTACACCTTC.

CDR3 in amino acids: CASSESGYRGAGTDTQYF. Here the CDR3 DNA reads TGTGCCAGCAGCGAATCCGGGTACAGGGGGGCCGGCACAGATACGCAGTATTTT. The V gene is TRBV7-3, the J gene TRBJ2-3; TRBD1 matches at 8 bases. The CDR3 extends over 18 amino acids. Germline CDR1 and CDR2: SGHTA and FQGTGA. V dropped 5 bases and J dropped 1; count of bases not matched to a gene: 14.

The chain couples TRBV19 to TRBJ2-6; D is ambiguous. Germline V gives CDR1 LNHDA, CDR2 SQIVND (reference sequence). V lost 7 bases and J lost 4, with 8 bases in between. The CDR3 is 13 residues long. The chain's CDR3 is CASTVFGANVLTF. CDR3 nucleotides: TGTGCCAGTACTGTGTTCGGGGCCAACGTCCTGACTTTC.

This clonotype was picked up a small number of times. The chain links TRBV2 to TRBJ1-1; 11 positions agree with TRBD1. CDR3 size: 14 residues. Trimming cost V 6 bases and J 3 bases; bases outside gene matches: 3. Germline loops: CDR1 SNHLY, CDR2 FYNNEI. The CDR3 loop reads CASRWTGGDTEAFF. The CDR3 region has the DNA TGTGCCAGCAGATGGACAGGGGGCGACACTGAAGCTTTCTTT.

V usage is TRBV7-2 and J usage is TRBJ2-1; D perhaps matches TRBD2 (5 bases). The CDR3 sequence is 13 residues long. CDR1 and CDR2 from the germline V gene are SGHTA and FQGNSA. Between the trimmed V and J ends, which lost 5 bases and 9 bases, there was a span of 14 bases. CDR3 DNA: TGTGCCAGCAGCCCAGACTATTTTGGTGAGCAGTTCTTC. Amino acids: CASSPDYFGEQFF. Full variable domain (missing parts from reference TRBV7-2 and TRBJ2-1): GAGVSQSPSNKVTEKGKDVELRCDPISGHTALYWYRQSLGQGLEFLIYFQGNSAPDKSGLPSDRFSAERTGGSVSTLTIQRTQQEDSAVYLCASSPDYFGEQFFGPGTRLTVL.

This clonotype has ten or more counts. The chain carries TRBV3-1 and TRBJ1-5; no definite D call. Trimming left V 1 base short and J 4 bases short, with 11 bases between. Germline V CDR1 and CDR2: LGHDT, YNNKEL (reference sequence). The CDR3 length is 15 residues. The CDR3 DNA follows: TGTGCCAGCAGCCAAGGAGGAGCCGGGAATCAGCCCCAGCATTTT. This sequence encodes CASSQGGAGNQPQHF.

This clonotype was picked up many times. The chain uses TRBV5-6 and TRBJ1-1; 9 nucleotides match TRBD1. CDR1 SGHDT and CDR2 YYEEEE come from the germline V gene. Trimming removed 2 bases from V and 4 bases from J; junction bases left unmatched: 9. The CDR3 has 16 residues. CDR3 loop: CASSFRTGGAGTEAFF. CDR3 DNA: TGTGCCAGCAGCTTTCGCACAGGGGGCGCGGGCACTGAAGCTTTCTTT.

The sample holds a few counts of this clonotype. The chain links TRBV3-1 to TRBJ2-6, with D hard to call. CDR1 and CDR2 from the germline V gene are LGHDT and YNNKEL (reference sequence). This CDR3 is 17 amino acids long. With 5 bases removed from V and 0 bases from J, the gap between germline ends came to 14 bases. The CDR3 here is CASSLSSPLSGANVLTF. The CDR3 region has the DNA TGTGCCAGCAGCTTATCTTCGCCTCTCTCTGGGGCCAACGTCCTGACTTTC.

This clonotype was seen repeatedly, ten times or more. The chain combines TRBV3-1 with TRBJ2-7, with D tentatively TRBD1 (5 bases). CDR1 is LGHDT and CDR2 is YNNKEL in the germline V gene (reference sequence). V lost 3 bases and J lost 7, with 10 bases in between. CDR3 length equals 12 residues. CDR3 in DNA: TGTGCCAGCAGCCATCGACAGATTGAGCAGTACTTC. This translates into CASSHRQIEQYF.

The rearrangement joins TRBV7-9 to TRBJ1-2; D may be TRBD1 (5 bases). Trimming took 1 base from V and 6 from J, leaving 12 bases between them. The CDR3 sequence is 14 residues long. Per the germline V gene, CDR1 is SEHNR and CDR2 is FQNEAQ (reference sequence). CDR3 loop: CASSLGQLEHGYTF. CDR3 coding DNA: TGTGCCAGCAGCTTAGGACAGCTGGAACATGGCTACACCTTC.

This clonotype was seen repeatedly, ten times or more. The chain is built from TRBV4-2 and TRBJ2-4; D possibly corresponds to TRBD2 (5 bases). Per germline, CDR1 LGHNA and CDR2 YNFKEQ. Trimming cost V 1 base and J 1 base, with 8 bases left between them. This CDR3 comprises 15 residues. The CDR3 DNA follows: TGTGCCAGCAGCCAAGGAGGGAACGCCAAAAACATTCAGTACTTC. As protein: CASSQGGNAKNIQYF.

This clonotype was found many times. V usage is TRBV12-3 or TRBV12-4 and J usage is TRBJ1-2; 7 bases match TRBD1. The ends lost 7 bases at V and 8 bases at J; junction bases unmatched: 13. The CDR3 is 14 residues long. The CDR3: CASTRGQVHRGYTF. The CDR3 DNA sequence: TGTGCCAGCACGAGGGGGCAGGTTCACCGGGGCTACACCTTC.

This clonotype was counted only a few times. This chain links TRBV5-1 with TRBJ1-4; D might be TRBD1 (6 bases). There are 15 residues in the CDR3. The V gene lost 0 bases and the J gene lost 6 bases, with 12 bases spanning the gap. CDR1 and CDR2 from the germline V gene are SGHRS and YFSETQ. CDR3 coding DNA: TGCGCCAGCAGCTTGGTAACGGGGGCGGATGAAAAACTGTTTTTT. Its translation: CASSLVTGADEKLFF.

About this clonotype: One base away lies a much larger clone, so this may be a sequencing read error. The chain employs TRBV5-1 and TRBJ2-3, with a weak D call TRBD2 (6 bases). The CDR3 totals 14 residues. Per germline, CDR1 SGHRS and CDR2 YFSETQ. The CDR3: CASSWGTSIDTQYF. For the CDR3, the DNA is TGCGCCAGCAGCTGGGGCACTAGCATAGATACGCAGTATTTT.

This clonotype has at least ten counts. The chain carries TRBV25-1 and TRBJ1-2, with D unresolved. Per the germline V gene, CDR1 is MGHDK and CDR2 is SYGVNS. Trimming shortened V by 5 bases and J by 7 bases, and 14 bases separated the two germline ends. This CDR3 region has 13 residues. This chain's CDR3 is CASSSKRLGGYTF. CDR3 in DNA: TGTGCCAGCAGTAGTAAGCGCCTTGGTGGCTACACCTTC.

This clonotype was counted only a few times. Compared with germline, one end of the junction differs, possibly owing to a read error. The CDR3 here is CASSSDGLKETQYF. The DNA for the CDR3 is TGTGCTAGCAGCTCAGACGGCCTCAAAGAGACCCAGTACTTC. The genes are TRBV7-7 and TRBJ2-5; D gene unclear. Germline CDR1 is SSHAT and CDR2 is FNYEAQ (reference sequence). The CDR3 length is 14 residues. Drawing the rest from reference TRBV7-7 and TRBJ2-5, the complete variable domain is GAGVSQSPRYKVTKRGQDVTLRCDPISSHATLYWYQQALGQGPEFLTYFNYEAQPDKSGLPSDRFSAERPEGSISTLTIQRTEQRDSAMYRCASSSDGLKETQYFGPGTRLLVL.

This chain joins TRBV6-1 and TRBJ2-7; D is unresolved. Germline values: CDR1 MNHNS, CDR2 SASEGT. With 6 bases removed from V and 2 bases from J, the gap between germline ends came to 11 bases. The CDR3 loop spans 13 amino acids. CDR3 nucleotide sequence: TGTGCCAGCAGGGGCCCCGGAACCTACGAGCAGTACTTC. It specifies CASRGPGTYEQYF.

This sequence joins TRBV20-1 and TRBJ2-7; D gene ambiguous. CDR3 size: 13 residues. V lost 7 bases and J 2 bases, leaving 15 bases between the germline ends. CDR1 and CDR2 from the germline V gene are DFQATT and SNEGSKA (reference sequence). CDR3 sequence reads: CSVLGPEPYEQYF. CDR3 DNA sequence: TGCAGTGTACTCGGGCCCGAGCCCTACGAGCAGTACTTC.

V and J are TRBV2 and TRBJ2-3, with 8 bases matching TRBD1. J was trimmed by 2 bases and V by 5 bases; bases with no gene match: 9. The germline gives CDR1 SNHLY, CDR2 FYNNEI. The CDR3 covers 16 residues. The CDR3 region has the DNA TGTGCCAGCAGTCAAACAGGGGGTCGTCTCACAGATACGCAGTATTTT. Amino acid sequence: CASSQTGGRLTDTQYF.

This chain uses TRBV5-1 with TRBJ2-7; D gene ambiguous. The germline CDR1 and CDR2 sequences are SGHRS and YFSETQ. This CDR3 contains 15 residues. V was trimmed by 0 bases and J by 3 bases, leaving 13 bases between them. This CDR3 is CASSLEARSDYEQYF. Here the CDR3 DNA reads TGCGCCAGCAGCTTGGAAGCCAGGTCTGACTACGAGCAGTACTTC.

This clonotype was observed at least ten times. The chain is built from TRBV10-3 and TRBJ1-2, with a weak D call TRBD1 (5 bases). This CDR3 is 15 amino acids long. Trimming left V 2 bases short and J 4 bases short, with 14 bases between. The germline gives CDR1 ENHRY, CDR2 SYGVKD. The CDR3 DNA is TGTGCCATCAGTGAGACAGGATTCGACGCCTATGGCTACACCTTC. Its protein is CAISETGFDAYGYTF.

The rearrangement joins TRBV3-1 to TRBJ1-3, with D possibly TRBD1 on 5 matching bases. The germline V gene encodes CDR1 LGHDT and CDR2 YNNKEL (reference sequence). The V and J ends lost 3 bases and 7 bases respectively, with 13 bases between them. The CDR3 sequence is 14 residues long. The CDR3 region has the DNA TGTGCCAGCAGCCACGGGGGAGGGCGGAACACCATATATTTT. As protein: CASSHGGGRNTIYF.

In this sample, this clonotype turned up a few times. This chain connects TRBV27 to TRBJ1-2; TRBD1 is a possible D gene (6 bases). The CDR3 runs 15 residues. Germline V gene data show CDR1 as MNHEY and CDR2 as SMNVEV (reference sequence). V lost 5 bases to trimming and J lost 4 bases, with 17 bases between them. Here the CDR3 reads CASSPTPSGAYGYTF. Here the CDR3 DNA reads TGTGCCAGCAGTCCCACCCCCTCAGGGGCCTATGGCTACACCTTC.

V gene TRBV7-3 combines with J gene TRBJ2-5; D unresolved. Germline V gene lookup returns CDR1 SGHTA and CDR2 FQGTGA. The CDR3 covers 14 residues. Trimming removed 2 bases from V and 7 bases from J, with 14 bases in between. CDR3 sequence reads: CASSLWVFDGTQYF. CDR3 bases: TGTGCCAGCAGCTTATGGGTGTTTGATGGGACCCAGTACTTC. The full variable domain, rest sourced from reference TRBV7-3 and TRBJ2-5, is GAGVSQTPSNKVTEKGKYVELRCDPISGHTALYWYRQSLGQGPEFLIYFQGTGAADDSGLPNDRFFAVRPEGSVSTLKIQRTERGDSAVYLCASSLWVFDGTQYFGPGTRLLVL.

The rearrangement uses TRBV18 and TRBJ2-5; D is perhaps TRBD1 (5 bases). V shed 3 bases and J shed 1 base, with 9 bases lying between them. The CDR3 sequence is 14 residues long. Germline V gene data show CDR1 as KGHSH and CDR2 as LQKENI. Here the CDR3 reads CASSPTGLQETQYF. CDR3 DNA sequence: TGTGCCAGCTCACCCACAGGCCTCCAAGAGACCCAGTACTTC.

The rearrangement joins TRBV12-3 or TRBV12-4 to TRBJ1-2; D uncertain. Trimming cost V 4 bases and J 2 bases, with 8 bases left between them. The CDR3 consists of 13 residues. The CDR3 coding sequence is TGTGCCAGCAGTTATGGGGAGAACTATGGCTACACCTTC. This sequence encodes CASSYGENYGYTF.